This T cell receptor (beta chain) originates from a study of blood T cell repertoires in COVID-19. On the study more broadly: Sample material is recorded as cDNA or gDNA derived from T cells, B-cell-depleted T cells, or PBMCs.

Authors' data handling: Nucleated cell number was recorded as an estimate derived from reference gene primer amplification. The method was immunoSEQ multiplex PCR; TCRdb's version includes in-frame clones alone and lacks a portion of them. For V, J and clone size, that table is used; D and trimming come from the DNA. The sample holds about 360,000 clones; 70% to 90% are singletons and the top ten take 3%. This CDR3 has 14 residues. Germline V gives CDR1 MDHEN, CDR2 SYDVKM. Unmatched junction bases numbered 6, after V lost 3 bases and J lost 4 bases. This chain links TRBV28 with TRBJ2-7; TRBD2 agrees at 7 bases. This TCR derives from a human donor in a cohort sampled during active COVID-19. The sequenced material came from peripheral blood. CDR3 sequence reads: CASSFRMGGYEQYF. In DNA, the CDR3 is TGTGCCAGCAGTTTTCGTATGGGGGGGTACGAGCAGTACTTC.